The 24 T cell receptor beta chains presented below share a single source sample, sequenced in a study of T cell repertoires in cytomegalovirus infection. MiXCR was run by TCRdb on the reads, yielding one entry per CDR3 protein. This table has roughly 230,000 distinct CDR3 sequences, about a sixth appearing once. Sequencing was performed on CD8+ T cells from PBMCs. The receptors stem from a human donor in good health (CMV status not recorded). Some clones in this sample may be carry-over from other donors' samples.

Only a few counts were recorded for this clonotype. In nucleotides, the CDR3 is TGTGCCAGCAGTCCTCAGACTGGGAGTAGCACAGATACGCAGTATTTT. It specifies CASSPQTGSSTDTQYF. The chain uses TRBV6-1 and TRBJ2-3; a weak D match, TRBD2 (5 bases). The CDR3 runs 16 residues. CDR1 is MNHNS, CDR2 SASEGT, per germline. V gave up 5 bases and J gave up 0 bases, with 15 bases separating them.

This clonotype occurred a few times. The rearrangement joins TRBV7-6 to TRBJ1-1, with 12 bases matching TRBD1. J gave up 3 bases and V 8 bases, and 10 bases lay outside the gene matches. The CDR3 length is 16 residues. Looked up from germline, CDR1 is SGHVS and CDR2 is FNYEAQ. CDR3 nucleotide sequence: TGTGCCAGCGATGCCGGGACAGGGGGCAGGTACACTGAAGCTTTCTTT. Its translation: CASDAGTGGRYTEAFF.

This clonotype was detected a few times. This chain uses TRBV14 with TRBJ1-6; perhaps TRBD1 as D (6 bases). Per the germline V gene, CDR1 is SGHDN and CDR2 is FVKESK. The CDR3 runs to 17 residues. V lost 6 bases, J lost 1 base, and 16 bases lay in between. The CDR3 sequence: CASRRGIERSYNSPLHF. The CDR3 coding sequence is TGTGCCAGCAGGAGGGGGATTGAACGGTCCTATAATTCACCCCTCCACTTT.

This clonotype was recorded at least ten times. This chain uses TRBV24-1 with TRBJ1-2; D possibly corresponds to TRBD1 (6 bases). Trimming took off 5 bases at V and 7 bases at J, with 13 bases between the two ends. CDR1 is KGHDR, CDR2 SFDVKD, per germline. This CDR3 has 13 residues. CDR3: CATSGTASGGYTF. CDR3 DNA: TGTGCCACCAGTGGGACAGCGTCGGGTGGCTACACCTTC.

As concerns this clonotype: The junction departs from the called germline gene at one end, perhaps through a read error. V gene TRBV4-1 combines with J gene TRBJ2-1; the match to TRBD1 covers 9 bases. From germline, CDR1 is MGHRA and CDR2 YSYEKL. The CDR3 extends over 16 amino acids. This CDR3 reads CASSQQPGQGYHEQFF. DNA for the CDR3: TGCGCCAGCAGCCAGCAACCGGGACAGGGCTACCATGAGCAGTTCTTC.

V is TRBV7-6 and J is TRBJ2-1; 11 bases agree with TRBD2. CDR1 and CDR2 from the germline V gene are SGHVS and FNYEAQ. The J segment lost 0 bases and the V segment lost 0 bases, leaving 7 bases of the junction unmatched. The CDR3 covers 19 residues. CDR3 nucleotides: TGTGCCAGCAGCTTAGCAGGGACTAGCGGCGCCGGCTCCTACAATGAGCAGTTCTTC. Residues: CASSLAGTSGAGSYNEQFF.

The chain is built from TRBV25-1 and TRBJ2-2; D uncertain. CDR3 length: 12 amino acids. Trimming shortened V by 6 bases and J by 7 bases, and 9 bases separated the two germline ends. Germline V gene sequence: CDR1 MGHDK, CDR2 SYGVNS. The chain's CDR3 is CASSAMNGELFF. The CDR3 DNA reads as TGTGCCAGCAGCGCAATGAACGGGGAGCTGTTTTTT.

The chain uses TRBV27 and TRBJ2-1; perhaps TRBD1 as D (6 bases). The CDR3 length is 14 residues. Germline V lookup: CDR1 MNHEY, CDR2 SMNVEV (reference sequence). V was trimmed by 5 bases and J by 10 bases, leaving 18 bases between them. The CDR3 nucleotides are TGTGCCAGCAGTCCCCCGGGTGGGGGCCGGGAGCAGTTCTTC. It translates to CASSPPGGGREQFF.

This rearrangement joins TRBV4-1 to TRBJ2-3; the D gene is possibly TRBD1 (5 bases). The CDR3 totals 15 residues. Germline CDR1 reads MGHRA; CDR2 reads YSYEKL. Trimming took off 2 bases at V and 2 bases at J, with 11 bases between the two ends. The DNA for the CDR3 is TGCGCCAGCAGCCAAAAGGACACCACCACAGATACGCAGTATTTT. Protein sequence: CASSQKDTTTDTQYF.

The chain links TRBV10-3 to TRBJ1-1; no clear D gene. CDR1 is ENHRY, CDR2 SYGVKD, per germline. The CDR3 loop spans 15 amino acids. V dropped 6 bases and J dropped 0 bases, with 14 bases sitting between them. CDR3 sequence reads: CAIRNSSFMNTEAFF. CDR3 DNA sequence: TGTGCCATCAGGAACAGTAGTTTCATGAACACTGAAGCTTTCTTT.

This clonotype has a handful of counts. The chain combines TRBV28 with TRBJ2-1, with 7 bases that match TRBD2. The CDR3 covers 15 residues. With 4 bases clipped from V and 9 bases from J, the junction kept 12 bases outside the gene matches. The germline V gene has CDR1 MDHEN and CDR2 SYDVKM. DNA of the CDR3: TGTGCCAGCAGTTCCCCAACTACTAGCGCTGGTGAGCAGTTCTTC. Amino acid sequence: CASSSPTTSAGEQFF.

The sample holds many counts of this clonotype. V usage is TRBV7-9 and J usage is TRBJ1-1, with TRBD1 identical over 8 bases. The CDR3 sequence is 15 residues long. In germline, CDR1 is SEHNR, CDR2 FQNEAQ (reference sequence). The V gene end was trimmed by 3 bases and the J gene end by 12 bases; junction bases not matched to a gene: 15. The CDR3 nucleotides are TGTGCCAGCAGCTTCAGCAAAACAGGGGGTGCCGCAACTTTCTTT. Translated, it gives CASSFSKTGGAATFF.

This clonotype was seen just once. The rearrangement uses TRBV6-2 or TRBV6-3 and TRBJ1-5; D remains unclear. CDR1 MNHEY and CDR2 SVGEGT come from the germline V gene. V was clipped by 0 bases and J by 0 bases, with 9 bases between them. The CDR3 covers 16 residues. This CDR3 is CASSYSPTDSNQPQHF. The CDR3 DNA follows: TGTGCCAGCAGTTACTCGCCCACCGATAGCAATCAGCCCCAGCATTTT.

V gene TRBV15 combines with J gene TRBJ2-5; TRBD2 agrees at 8 bases. CDR3 length: 15 residues. Germline CDR1 reads LNHNV; CDR2 reads YYDKDF (reference sequence). Trimming cost V 3 bases and J 4 bases; bases outside gene matches: 7. CDR3 in amino acids: CATSSSGGARETQYF. The CDR3 bases are TGTGCCACCAGCAGCTCCGGGGGGGCCAGAGAGACCCAGTACTTC.

The chain uses TRBV6-5 and TRBJ2-4, with TRBD2 matching 7 bases. The CDR3 has 14 amino acids. CDR1 and CDR2 (germline): MNHEY, SVGAGI. The ends lost 5 bases at V and 8 bases at J; junction bases unmatched: 9. The CDR3 DNA reads TGTGCCAGCAGTGCGGCCCTCCGGGGGGACATTCAGTACTTC. Protein sequence: CASSAALRGDIQYF.

The sample holds a few counts of this clonotype. The chain carries TRBV7-9 and TRBJ2-5, with 7 bases lining up with TRBD1. Trimming removed 5 bases from V and 5 bases from J; junction bases left unmatched: 14. CDR3 length: 16 amino acids. Germline V gene sequence: CDR1 SEHNR, CDR2 FQNEAQ (reference sequence). The CDR3 reads CASSPRTGEIVETQYF. The CDR3 coding sequence is TGTGCCAGCAGCCCGCGGACAGGCGAAATCGTGGAGACCCAGTACTTC.

This clonotype was observed a handful of times. This chain uses TRBV5-4 with TRBJ1-3, with no clear D. The CDR3 length is 11 residues. The germline gives CDR1 SGHNT, CDR2 YYREEE (reference sequence). Trimming removed 7 bases at V and 6 bases at J, with 8 bases between. The DNA of the CDR3 is TGTGCCAGCGGACCTGAAAACACCATATATTTT. Protein sequence: CASGPENTIYF.

This clonotype was counted a few times. The CDR3: CASSLSPGTNTEAFF. The DNA for the CDR3 is TGTGCCAGCAGCTTATCTCCGGGTACGAACACTGAAGCTTTCTTT. V is TRBV7-9 and J is TRBJ1-1; D is unclear. Per the germline V gene, CDR1 is SEHNR and CDR2 is FQNEAQ (reference sequence). This CDR3 comprises 15 residues. V lost 2 bases, J lost 1 base, and 11 bases lay in between.

This chain uses TRBV15 with TRBJ1-2, with D maybe TRBD1 (5 bases). The germline gives CDR1 LNHNV, CDR2 YYDKDF (reference sequence). V was shortened by 0 bases and J by 8 bases, with 10 bases between the two germline ends. The length of the CDR3 is 13 residues. The CDR3 DNA follows: TGTGCCACCAGCAGAGATCGGGGCGGAGGCTACACCTTC. This codes for CATSRDRGGGYTF.

This clonotype was observed a handful of times. The J gene is TRBJ1-1, the V gene TRBV7-9; 10 positions agree with TRBD1. The CDR3 loop spans 17 amino acids. The V gene's germline CDR1 is SEHNR and CDR2 FQNEAQ (reference sequence). Trimming removed 1 base from V and 0 bases from J; junction bases left unmatched: 5. The CDR3 DNA reads TGTGCCAGCAGCTTAGGACAGGGGGCTACGATGAACACTGAAGCTTTCTTT. Encoded protein: CASSLGQGATMNTEAFF.

This chain links TRBV29-1 with TRBJ1-2; 8 nucleotides align to TRBD1. Germline V CDR1 and CDR2: SQVTM, ANQGSEA. The CDR3 is 13 amino acids. The CDR3 nucleotides read TGCAGACCCGCCAGGGGGCAAAACTATGGCTACACCTTC. Residues: CRPARGQNYGYTF. The full variable domain, with the rest looked up from reference TRBV29-1 and TRBJ1-2, is SAVISQKPSRDICQRGTSLTIQCQVDSQVTMMFWYRQQPGQSLTLIATANQGSEATYESGFVIDKFPISRPNLTFSTLTVSNMSPEDSSIYLCRPARGQNYGYTFGSGTRLTVV.

This clonotype was detected many times. CDR3 DNA: TGTGCCAGCAGCTTCTCTCCAAATAACACTGAAGCTTTCTTT. Translating gives CASSFSPNNTEAFF. The chain carries TRBV7-9 and TRBJ1-1; D gene ambiguous. The V gene lost 3 bases and the J gene lost 2 bases, with 10 bases spanning the gap. The CDR3 contains 14 residues. Per the germline V gene, CDR1 is SEHNR and CDR2 is FQNEAQ (reference sequence).

This clonotype was recorded a few times. This sequence joins TRBV5-5 and TRBJ1-6; weak D call: TRBD1 (5 bases). Trimming cost V 0 bases and J 7 bases, with 11 bases left between them. Germline V gene lookup returns CDR1 SGHKS and CDR2 YYEKEE (reference sequence). This CDR3 region has 15 residues. The CDR3 nucleotides are TGTGCCAGCAGCTTGGGGGACCCGGCCAATTCACCCCTCCACTTT. Amino acids: CASSLGDPANSPLHF.

This chain connects TRBV6-5 to TRBJ1-2; D is unresolved. Germline loops: CDR1 MNHEY, CDR2 SVGAGI. The CDR3 extends over 14 amino acids. The germline V and J ends were trimmed by 2 bases and 5 bases, with 12 bases remaining between them. For the CDR3, the DNA is TGTGCCAGCAGTTACAGGCAGGTCCGATATGGCTACACCTTC. It codes for CASSYRQVRYGYTF.